The 27 T cell receptor beta chains given below trace back to one sample, sequenced in a study of molecular identifiers for immune sequencing clone quantification. TCRdb independently ran MiXCR on the PCR reads; one entry per CDR3 protein. The table shows 550,000 to 750,000 distinct CDR3 sequences, with about 20% occurring only once. Sequencing was carried out using naive CD8+ T cells from blood, with Jurkat cell RNA spiked in. Subset described: FACS-sorted CD8+CD4-CCR7+CD45RA+ naive T cells. The receptors derive from a human donor in good health. Some libraries in this study had Jurkat cell RNA spiked in.

With regard to this clonotype: This clone may be a read error of a much larger clone one base away. The CDR3 ends on some other residue instead of the conserved phenylalanine or tryptophan, so this is likely a read error. The chain links TRBV9 to TRBJ1-1, with D tentatively TRBD1 (6 bases). In germline, CDR1 is SGDLS, CDR2 YYNGEE. This CDR3 is built from 15 residues. Trimming pared 4 bases from V and 6 bases from J, leaving 19 bases between. The CDR3 sequence: CASSIRGGAKSEAFL. Written as DNA, the CDR3 is TGTGCCAGCAGCATCCGTGGGGGGGCGAAGTCTGAAGCTTTCCTT.

The table lists this clonotype with a few counts. The J gene is TRBJ2-1, the V gene TRBV4-1, with 8 bases matching TRBD1. V shed 1 base and J 7 bases; nucleotides not matched to a gene: 9. The germline gives CDR1 MGHRA, CDR2 YSYEKL. The CDR3 consists of 16 residues. CDR3 sequence reads: CASSQVGTGGINEQFF. CDR3 DNA sequence: TGCGCCAGCAGCCAAGTGGGTACAGGGGGTATAAATGAGCAGTTCTTC.

Only one count was recorded for this clonotype. The chain combines TRBV12-3 or TRBV12-4 with TRBJ1-1; D is uncertain. The length of the CDR3 is 17 residues. Between the trimmed V and J ends, which lost 5 bases and 4 bases, there was a span of 23 bases. The CDR3 DNA reads as TGTGCCAGCAGTAACCGGGGAGGGTCCTTCTTCGGCACTGAAGCTTTCTTT. It codes for CASSNRGGSFFGTEAFF.

There are a few counts of this clonotype. A much bigger clone sits one base away, suggesting this may be a read error. The chain combines TRBV30 with TRBJ2-1, with no clear D. The CDR3 contains 13 residues. Germline V gene lookup returns CDR1 GTSNPN and CDR2 SVGIG (reference sequence). CDR3 amino acids: CAWSATNYNEQLF. The CDR3 region has the DNA TGTGCCTGGAGTGCCACGAATTACAATGAGCAGCTCTTC.

This clonotype was found a few times. The V gene is TRBV4-3, the J gene TRBJ2-7; D not certain. V was clipped by 0 bases and J by 0 bases, with 12 bases between them. CDR1 and CDR2 (germline): LGHNA, YSLEER. The CDR3 covers 16 residues. CDR3 loop: CASSQDRAGFSYEQYF. The DNA of the CDR3 is TGCGCCAGCAGCCAAGATAGAGCAGGTTTCTCCTACGAGCAGTACTTC.

This clonotype was observed many times. The chain joins TRBV15 to TRBJ2-2; D remains unclear. Looked up from germline, CDR1 is LNHNV and CDR2 is YYDKDF (reference sequence). Between the trimmed V and J ends, which lost 1 base and 4 bases, there was a span of 7 bases. CDR3 length: 14 residues. The CDR3 is CATSRVVGTGELFF. CDR3 sequence (DNA): TGTGCCACCAGCAGAGTCGTGGGCACCGGGGAGCTGTTTTTT. Variable domain in full (rest from reference TRBV15 and TRBJ2-2): DAMVIQNPRYQVTQFGKPVTLSCSQTLNHNVMYWYQQKSSQAPKLLFHYYDKDFNNEADTPDNFQSRRPNTSFCFLDIRSPGLGDTAMYLCATSRVVGTGELFFGEGSRLTVL.

This clonotype has at least ten counts. The chain joins TRBV5-1 to TRBJ2-5; 14 positions match TRBD2. Germline-derived CDR1 and CDR2 are SGHRS and YFSETQ. V lost 4 bases to trimming and J lost 0 bases; unmatched junction nucleotides: 8. This CDR3 has 18 amino acids. CDR3 loop: CASSLEWTSGRYQETQYF. CDR3 coding DNA: TGCGCCAGCAGCCTGGAATGGACTAGCGGGAGGTACCAAGAGACCCAGTACTTC.

This clonotype was counted at least ten times. The chain combines TRBV7-6 with TRBJ2-7, with 11 nucleotides matching TRBD2. The germline gives CDR1 SGHVS, CDR2 FNYEAQ. This CDR3 region has 13 residues. Trimming took 5 bases from V and 12 from J; bases not matched to a gene: 9. CDR3 in amino acids: CASSPLAGGPPYF. The CDR3 bases are TGTGCCAGCAGCCCGTTAGCGGGGGGGCCCCCGTACTTC. The complete variable domain, with remaining parts taken from reference TRBV7-6 and TRBJ2-7, reads GAGVSQSPRYKVTKRGQDVALRCDPISGHVSLYWYRQALGQGPEFLTYFNYEAQQDKSGLPNDRFSAERPEGSISTLTIQRTEQRDSAMYRCASSPLAGGPPYFGPGTRLTVT.

This clonotype was counted a few times. The J gene is TRBJ2-1, the V gene TRBV12-3 or TRBV12-4, with TRBD2 matching 12 bases. This CDR3 contains 15 residues. The V gene end was trimmed by 6 bases and the J gene end by 7 bases; junction bases not matched to a gene: 7. CDR3 protein: CASRPSGRAVNEQFF. Written as DNA, the CDR3 is TGTGCCAGCAGGCCTAGCGGGAGGGCCGTAAATGAGCAGTTCTTC.

The V gene is TRBV30, the J gene TRBJ2-7; 9 bases map to TRBD1. V lost 2 bases, J lost 6 bases, and 11 bases stayed unmatched. CDR1 and CDR2 (germline): GTSNPN, SVGIG (reference sequence). The CDR3 extends over 15 amino acids. The CDR3 loop is CAWSFEPGQGSEQYF. CDR3 coding DNA: TGTGCCTGGAGTTTCGAGCCGGGACAGGGATCCGAGCAGTACTTC.

This clonotype was recorded many times. The rearrangement joins TRBV5-1 to TRBJ2-1, with 9 nucleotides matching TRBD2. The V and J ends lost 4 bases and 5 bases, in that order; junction bases with no gene match: 7. Germline V CDR1 and CDR2: SGHRS, YFSETQ. This CDR3 spans 15 amino acids. The CDR3 sequence: CASSERGVSNNEQFF. Here the CDR3 DNA reads TGCGCCAGCAGCGAGCGGGGGGTATCCAACAATGAGCAGTTCTTC. The full variable domain, with the rest looked up from reference TRBV5-1 and TRBJ2-1, is KAGVTQTPRYLIKTRGQQVTLSCSPISGHRSVSWYQQTPGQGLQFLFEYFSETQRNKGNFPGRFSGRQFSNSRSEMNVSTLELGDSALYLCASSERGVSNNEQFFGPGTRLTVL.

This clonotype was counted ten times or more. The chain links TRBV7-2 to TRBJ2-7; 10 bases align to TRBD2. Germline CDR1 and CDR2: SGHTA and FQGNSA. Trimming cost V 5 bases and J 5 bases; bases outside gene matches: 12. CDR3 length: 16 residues. The CDR3 bases are TGTGCCAGCAGCCGGCAGTCTAGCGGGAGTTCTAACGAGCAGTACTTC. Protein: CASSRQSSGSSNEQYF.

This clonotype was observed at least ten times. The V and J genes are TRBV29-1 and TRBJ1-1, with a weak D call TRBD1 (6 bases). V dropped 4 bases and J dropped 1 base, with 7 bases sitting between them. CDR1 is SQVTM, CDR2 ANQGSEA, per germline. The CDR3 length is 12 residues. CDR3: CSVGGGNTEAFF. CDR3 sequence (DNA): TGCAGCGTTGGAGGGGGGAACACTGAAGCTTTCTTT.

This clonotype occurred many times. The gene calls are TRBV30 and TRBJ2-3; a possible D gene is TRBD1 (6 bases). In germline, CDR1 is GTSNPN, CDR2 SVGIG (reference sequence). V was pared by 2 bases and J by 4 bases, with 10 bases between. The CDR3 covers 13 residues. CDR3 sequence: CAWSFTGPDTQYF. The CDR3 DNA follows: TGTGCCTGGAGTTTTACAGGGCCAGATACGCAGTATTTT. Full variable domain (outside the CDR3, taken from reference TRBV30 and TRBJ2-3): SQTIHQWPATLVQPVGSPLSLECTVEGTSNPNLYWYRQAAGRGLQLLFYSVGIGQISSEVPQNLSASRPQDRQFILSSKKLLLSDSGFYLCAWSFTGPDTQYFGPGTRLTVL.

In its sample, this clonotype was seen many times. The chain recombines TRBV2 with TRBJ2-7, with TRBD1 matching 9 bases. Germline V lookup: CDR1 SNHLY, CDR2 FYNNEI. Trimming removed 0 bases from V and 4 bases from J; junction bases left unmatched: 10. This CDR3 has 17 amino acids. The CDR3 sequence: CASSEAQWDRVAYEQYF. CDR3 nucleotides: TGTGCCAGCAGTGAAGCACAATGGGACAGGGTTGCATACGAGCAGTACTTC.

This clonotype was counted a few times. The rearrangement links TRBV19 to TRBJ2-2; D call uncertain. Germline V lookup: CDR1 LNHDA, CDR2 SQIVND (reference sequence). The CDR3 loop spans 14 amino acids. With 1 base removed from V and 1 base from J, the gap between germline ends came to 4 bases. The chain's CDR3 is CASSIAQNTGELFF. In nucleotides, the CDR3 is TGTGCCAGTAGTATAGCACAGAACACCGGGGAGCTGTTTTTT.

The table lists this clonotype with many counts. The V gene is TRBV2, the J gene TRBJ1-5; D call uncertain. V lost 10 bases to trimming and J lost 0 bases, with 34 bases between them. Germline V gene sequence: CDR1 SNHLY, CDR2 FYNNEI. The CDR3 is 21 amino acids. Here the CDR3 DNA reads TGTGCCATAACCGGGCAGGTCCAGAATATGTGGTGGGTCTATAGCAATCAGCCCCAGCATTTT. This sequence encodes CAITGQVQNMWWVYSNQPQHF.

In its sample, this clonotype was seen many times. The V and J genes are TRBV27 and TRBJ1-1, with unresolved D. The CDR3 length is 15 residues. V dropped 4 bases and J dropped 4 bases, with 16 bases sitting between them. From germline, CDR1 is MNHEY and CDR2 SMNVEV (reference sequence). In DNA form, the CDR3 reads TGTGCCAGCAGTTGGGGTCCGGGATGGAGCACTGAAGCTTTCTTT. Residues: CASSWGPGWSTEAFF.

The table lists this clonotype with many counts. The chain employs TRBV7-9 and TRBJ1-1; D might be TRBD1 (6 bases). The V gene lost 6 bases and the J gene lost 5 bases, with 16 bases spanning the gap. This CDR3 contains 14 residues. The V gene's germline CDR1 is SEHNR and CDR2 FQNEAQ (reference sequence). In DNA, the CDR3 is TGTGCCAGCAGTCCAGGAGGGGGTGAGACTGAAGCTTTCTTT. Amino acid sequence: CASSPGGGETEAFF.

This clonotype has ten or more counts. The rearrangement links TRBV10-2 to TRBJ1-2; D is unresolved. The germline V and J ends were trimmed by 2 bases and 4 bases, with 11 bases remaining between them. CDR3 size: 14 residues. CDR1 is WSHSY, CDR2 SAAADI, per germline. The CDR3 sequence: CASSEGGRTYGYTF. As DNA, the CDR3 is TGCGCCAGCAGTGAGGGAGGAAGAACCTATGGCTACACCTTC.

The rearrangement joins TRBV4-1 to TRBJ2-5, with TRBD2 identical over 14 bases. The germline gives CDR1 MGHRA, CDR2 YSYEKL. The CDR3 runs to 15 residues. The V and J ends lost 7 bases and 5 bases, in that order; junction bases with no gene match: 6. CDR3 sequence (DNA): TGCGCCAGCAAAATCGGGACTAGCGGGAGTGAGACCCAGTACTTC. Its translation is CASKIGTSGSETQYF.

In regard to this clonotype: One end of the junction fails to match germline, which may point to a read error. This chain connects TRBV6-2 or TRBV6-3 to TRBJ2-4, with D perhaps given as TRBD1 or TRBD2 (6 bases each). Germline CDR1 is MNHEY and CDR2 is SVGEGT. The CDR3 extends over 18 amino acids. CDR3 DNA sequence: TGTGCCAGCAGTTACGAGCTACAGGGTATACTAGCCAAAAACATTCGGTACTTC. As protein: CASSYELQGILAKNIRYF.

Many counts were recorded for this clonotype. The V gene is TRBV4-1, the J gene TRBJ2-7; D gene unclear. Germline-derived CDR1 and CDR2 are MGHRA and YSYEKL. Trimming removed 0 bases at V and 1 base at J, with 7 bases between. This CDR3 has 14 amino acids. The CDR3 protein is CASSQDHSSYEQYF. CDR3 sequence (DNA): TGCGCCAGCAGCCAAGATCACAGTTCCTACGAGCAGTACTTC.

As concerns this clonotype: A much more abundant neighbour one base away suggests this may be a read error. The rearrangement uses TRBV30 and TRBJ2-7; no clear D gene. Germline-derived CDR1 and CDR2 are GTSNPN and SVGIG (reference sequence). The CDR3 totals 11 residues. This CDR3 reads CAWSGSYGQYF. Written as DNA, the CDR3 is TGTGCCTGGAGCGGATCCTACGGGCAGTACTTC.

Ten or more counts support this clonotype. The chain couples TRBV7-6 to TRBJ2-5, with 7 bases lining up with TRBD1. The CDR3 has 14 amino acids. The J segment lost 4 bases and the V segment lost 4 bases, leaving 6 bases of the junction unmatched. Germline V gives CDR1 SGHVS, CDR2 FNYEAQ. CDR3 in amino acids: CASSSVTGVETQYF. The CDR3 nucleotides are TGTGCCAGCAGCTCCGTTACAGGGGTAGAGACCCAGTACTTC.

This sequence joins TRBV7-9 and TRBJ2-2, with 13 nucleotides matching TRBD2. Germline V CDR1 and CDR2: SEHNR, FQNEAQ (reference sequence). The CDR3 length is 15 residues. V shed 11 bases and J 7 bases; nucleotides not matched to a gene: 10. The chain's CDR3 is CAGCGLAGARGELFF. The CDR3 DNA follows: TGTGCCGGCTGCGGACTAGCGGGAGCCCGCGGGGAGCTGTTTTTT.

This clonotype was picked up many times. The chain links TRBV28 to TRBJ2-2; 10 bases are a match to TRBD2. The CDR3 loop spans 14 amino acids. With V trimmed by 6 bases and J by 5 bases, 3 bases remained unmatched. Per the germline V gene, CDR1 is MDHEN and CDR2 is SYDVKM. Here the CDR3 reads CASSGLAATGELFF. DNA of the CDR3: TGTGCCAGCAGCGGACTAGCGGCAACCGGGGAGCTGTTTTTT.